The source of this T cell receptor (beta chain) is a study of blood T cells in healthy people across ages. Study findings and constraints: Donor CMV status, an unknown factor, possibly confounded changes in expanded clonotypes.

Samples had at least 7 million PBMCs isolated from them. Total RNA, at least 6 micrograms per sample, was extracted from PBMCs. This clonotype has only a few counts. The antigen remains unidentified. With a J-beta primer mix and a sample-barcoded 5' primer, a second PCR ran about 7 to 12 cycles. With 12 random nucleotides, a template-switch adaptor tagged each individual cDNA molecule. MiXCR was run by TCRdb on the 5' RACE reads, yielding one entry per CDR3 protein. The repertoire has over a million distinct CDR3 sequences, over 35% of them found once; the top ten carry approximately 17%. The TCR sequence derives from a woman aged 55-69 years in good health. The sequenced sample was blood.

The CDR3 region is CASSNPSGPSLYEQYF. DNA for the CDR3: TGCGCCAGCAGCAACCCCTCGGGGCCGTCCTTATACGAGCAGTACTTC. V gene TRBV5-1 combines with J gene TRBJ2-7, with D perhaps assigned TRBD1 or TRBD2 (5 bases each). The CDR3 runs 16 residues. The germline V gene has CDR1 SGHRS and CDR2 YFSETQ. The V gene lost 4 bases and the J gene lost 4 bases, with 21 bases spanning the gap.